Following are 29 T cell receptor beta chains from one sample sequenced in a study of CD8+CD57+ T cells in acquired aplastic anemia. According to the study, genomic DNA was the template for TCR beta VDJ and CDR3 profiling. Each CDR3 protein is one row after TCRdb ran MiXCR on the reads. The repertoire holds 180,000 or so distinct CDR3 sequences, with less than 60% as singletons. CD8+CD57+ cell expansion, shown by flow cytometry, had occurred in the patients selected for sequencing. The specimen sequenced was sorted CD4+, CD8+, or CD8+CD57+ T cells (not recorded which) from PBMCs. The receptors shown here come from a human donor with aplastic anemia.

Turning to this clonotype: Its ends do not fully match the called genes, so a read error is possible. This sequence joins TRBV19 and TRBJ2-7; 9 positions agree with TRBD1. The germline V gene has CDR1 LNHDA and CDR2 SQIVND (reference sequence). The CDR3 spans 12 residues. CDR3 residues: CASSDRGYEQYF. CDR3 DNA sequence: TGCGCCAGCAGTGACAGGGGGTACGAGCAGTACTTC.

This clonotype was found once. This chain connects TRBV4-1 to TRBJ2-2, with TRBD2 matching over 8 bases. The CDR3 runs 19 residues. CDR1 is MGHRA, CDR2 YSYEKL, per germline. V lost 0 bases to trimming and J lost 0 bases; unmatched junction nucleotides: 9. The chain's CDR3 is CASSQENPAGAANTGELFF. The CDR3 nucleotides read TGCGCCAGCAGCCAAGAAAATCCAGCGGGAGCTGCGAACACCGGGGAGCTGTTTTTT.

CDR3 sequence: CASSILAGDYNEQFF. The CDR3, as DNA: TGTGCCAGTAGTATACTAGCGGGGGACTACAATGAGCAGTTCTTC. V and J are TRBV19 and TRBJ2-1, with TRBD2 matching 10 bases. With 2 bases clipped from V and 3 bases from J, the junction kept 1 base outside the gene matches. The germline CDR1 and CDR2 sequences are LNHDA and SQIVND (reference sequence). This CDR3 comprises 15 residues.

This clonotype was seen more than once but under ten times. The CDR3 reads CSASGELFF. The CDR3 bases are TGCAGTGCTAGCGGGGAGCTGTTTTTT. The V gene is TRBV20-1, the J gene TRBJ2-2; unclear D gene. Germline CDR1 is DFQATT and CDR2 is SNEGSKA (reference sequence). Between the trimmed V and J ends, which lost 3 bases and 7 bases, there was a span of 0 bases. The CDR3 length is 9 residues.

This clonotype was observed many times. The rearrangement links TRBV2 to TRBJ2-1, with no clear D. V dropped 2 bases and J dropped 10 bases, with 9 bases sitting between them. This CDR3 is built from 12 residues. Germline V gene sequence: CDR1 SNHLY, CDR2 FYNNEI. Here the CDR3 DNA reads TGTGCCAGCAGTGAAAGGTGGCGGGAGCAGTTCTTC. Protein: CASSERWREQFF.

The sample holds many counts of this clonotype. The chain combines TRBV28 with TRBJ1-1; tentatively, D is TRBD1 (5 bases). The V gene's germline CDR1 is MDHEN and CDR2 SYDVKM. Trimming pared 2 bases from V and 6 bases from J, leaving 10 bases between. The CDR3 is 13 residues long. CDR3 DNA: TGTGCCAGCAGTTTAGCCTCCAGGGCTGAAGCTTTCTTT. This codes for CASSLASRAEAFF.

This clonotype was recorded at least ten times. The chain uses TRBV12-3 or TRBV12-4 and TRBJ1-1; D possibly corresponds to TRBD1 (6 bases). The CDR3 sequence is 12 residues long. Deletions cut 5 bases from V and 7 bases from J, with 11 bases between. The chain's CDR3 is CASSQFRGEAFF. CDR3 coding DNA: TGTGCCAGCAGTCAATTCAGGGGTGAAGCTTTCTTT.

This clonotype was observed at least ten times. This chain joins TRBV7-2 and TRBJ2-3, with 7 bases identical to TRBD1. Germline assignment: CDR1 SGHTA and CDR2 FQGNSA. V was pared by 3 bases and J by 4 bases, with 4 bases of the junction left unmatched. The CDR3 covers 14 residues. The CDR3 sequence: CASSFDRVADTQYF. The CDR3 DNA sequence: TGTGCCAGCAGCTTCGACAGGGTAGCAGATACGCAGTATTTT.

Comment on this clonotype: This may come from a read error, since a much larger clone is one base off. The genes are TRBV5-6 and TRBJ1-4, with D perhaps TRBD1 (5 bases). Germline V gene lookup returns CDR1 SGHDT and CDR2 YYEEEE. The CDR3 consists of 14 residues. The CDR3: CASSWGPRNGKLFF. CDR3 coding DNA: TGTGCCAGCAGCTGGGGACCGCGTAATGGAAAACTGTTTTTT.

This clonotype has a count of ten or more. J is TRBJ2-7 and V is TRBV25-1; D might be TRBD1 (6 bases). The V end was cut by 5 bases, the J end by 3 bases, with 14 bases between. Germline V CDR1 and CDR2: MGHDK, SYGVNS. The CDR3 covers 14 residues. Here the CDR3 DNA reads TGTGCCAGCAGTACCCGGACAGATCTCTACGAGCAGTACTTC. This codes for CASSTRTDLYEQYF.

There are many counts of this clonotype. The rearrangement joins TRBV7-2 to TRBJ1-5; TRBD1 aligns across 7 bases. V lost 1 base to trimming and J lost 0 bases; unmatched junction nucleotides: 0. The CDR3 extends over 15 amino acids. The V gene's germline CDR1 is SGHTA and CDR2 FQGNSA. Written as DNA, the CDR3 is TGTGCCAGCAGCTTAGGGGACAGTAGCAATCAGCCCCAGCATTTT. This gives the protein CASSLGDSSNQPQHF.

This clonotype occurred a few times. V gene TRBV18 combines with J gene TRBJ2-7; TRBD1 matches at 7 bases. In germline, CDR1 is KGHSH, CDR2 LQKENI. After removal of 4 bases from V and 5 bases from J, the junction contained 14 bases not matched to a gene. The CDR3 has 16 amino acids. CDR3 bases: TGTGCCAGCTCACTAGTTTCGATAGAGGGGGCGCACGAGCAGTACTTC. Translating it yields CASSLVSIEGAHEQYF.

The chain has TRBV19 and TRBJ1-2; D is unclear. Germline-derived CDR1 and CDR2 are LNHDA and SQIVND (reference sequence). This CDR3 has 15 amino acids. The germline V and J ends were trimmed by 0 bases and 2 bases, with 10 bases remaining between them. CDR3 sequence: CASSIDIAYNYGYTF. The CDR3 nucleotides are TGTGCCAGTAGTATAGATATAGCTTACAACTATGGCTACACCTTC. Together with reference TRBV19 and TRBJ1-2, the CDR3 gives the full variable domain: DGGITQSPKYLFRKEGQNVTLSCEQNLNHDAMYWYRQDPGQGLRLIYYSQIVNDFQKGDIAEGYSVSREKKESFPLTVTSAQKNPTAFYLCASSIDIAYNYGYTFGSGTRLTVV.

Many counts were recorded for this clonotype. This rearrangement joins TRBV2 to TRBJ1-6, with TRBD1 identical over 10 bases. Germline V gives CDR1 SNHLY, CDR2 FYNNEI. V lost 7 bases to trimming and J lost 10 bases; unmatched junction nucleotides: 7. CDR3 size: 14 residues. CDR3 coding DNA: TGTGCCAGCACTTACGGACAGGGGGTCTCACCCCTCCACTTT. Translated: CASTYGQGVSPLHF.

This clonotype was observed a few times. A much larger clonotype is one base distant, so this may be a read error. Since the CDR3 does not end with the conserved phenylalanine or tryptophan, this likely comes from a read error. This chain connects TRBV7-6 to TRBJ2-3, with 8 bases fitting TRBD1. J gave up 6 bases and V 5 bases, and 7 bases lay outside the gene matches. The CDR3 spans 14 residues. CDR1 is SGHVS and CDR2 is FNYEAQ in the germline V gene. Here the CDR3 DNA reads TGTGCCAGCAGCGAAAGACAGGGGTGGGATACGCAGTATCTT. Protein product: CASSERQGWDTQYL.

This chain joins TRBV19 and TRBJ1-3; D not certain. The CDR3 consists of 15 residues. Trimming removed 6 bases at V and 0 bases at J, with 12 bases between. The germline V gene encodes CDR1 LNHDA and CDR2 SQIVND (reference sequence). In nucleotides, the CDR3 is TGTGCCAGTAGCTATAGGGCTAGCTCTGGAAACACCATATATTTT. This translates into CASSYRASSGNTIYF.

The CDR3 sequence is CASSPTGGTDTQYF. The CDR3 DNA is TGCGCCAGCAGCCCGACAGGGGGCACAGATACGCAGTATTTT. This chain connects TRBV5-1 to TRBJ2-3; 8 bases fit TRBD1. The germline gives CDR1 SGHRS, CDR2 YFSETQ. V dropped 4 bases and J dropped 1; count of bases not matched to a gene: 2. This CDR3 has 14 residues.

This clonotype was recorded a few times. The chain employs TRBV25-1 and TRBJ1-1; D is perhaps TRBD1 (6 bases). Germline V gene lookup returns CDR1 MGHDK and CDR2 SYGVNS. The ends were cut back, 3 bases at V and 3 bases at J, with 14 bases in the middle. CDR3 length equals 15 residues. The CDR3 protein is CASSDWTAADTEAFF. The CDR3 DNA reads TGTGCCAGCAGTGACTGGACAGCCGCGGACACTGAAGCTTTCTTT.

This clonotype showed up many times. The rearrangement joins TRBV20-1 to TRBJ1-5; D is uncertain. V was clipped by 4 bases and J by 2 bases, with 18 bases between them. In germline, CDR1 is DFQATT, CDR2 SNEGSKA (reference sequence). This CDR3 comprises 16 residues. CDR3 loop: CSANLDRRNGNQPQHF. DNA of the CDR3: TGCAGTGCTAACCTGGACCGCAGGAATGGCAATCAGCCCCAGCATTTT.

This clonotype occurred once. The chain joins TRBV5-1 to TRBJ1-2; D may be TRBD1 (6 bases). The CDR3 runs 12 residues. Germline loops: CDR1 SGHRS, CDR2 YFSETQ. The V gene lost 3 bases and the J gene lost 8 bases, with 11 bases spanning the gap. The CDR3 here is CASSSGVGGYTF. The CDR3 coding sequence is TGCGCCAGCAGCTCAGGGGTAGGGGGCTACACCTTC.

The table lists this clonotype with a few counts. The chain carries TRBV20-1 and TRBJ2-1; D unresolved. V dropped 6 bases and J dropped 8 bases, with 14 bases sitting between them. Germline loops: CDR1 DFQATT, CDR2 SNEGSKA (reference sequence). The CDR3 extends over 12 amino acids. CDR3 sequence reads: CSAWGALDEQFF. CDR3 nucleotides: TGCAGTGCGTGGGGTGCCCTCGATGAGCAGTTCTTC.

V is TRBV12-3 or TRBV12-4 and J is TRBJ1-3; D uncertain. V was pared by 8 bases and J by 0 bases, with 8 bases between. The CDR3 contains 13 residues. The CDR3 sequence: CASFDFSGNTIYF. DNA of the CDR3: TGTGCCAGCTTCGACTTCTCTGGAAACACCATATATTTT.

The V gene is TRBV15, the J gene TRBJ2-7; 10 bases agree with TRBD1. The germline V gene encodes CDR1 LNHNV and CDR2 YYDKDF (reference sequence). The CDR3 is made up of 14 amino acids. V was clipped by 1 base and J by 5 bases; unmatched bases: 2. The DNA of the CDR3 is TGTGCCACCAGCAGAGGGACAGGGGGTAACGAGCAGTACTTC. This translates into CATSRGTGGNEQYF.

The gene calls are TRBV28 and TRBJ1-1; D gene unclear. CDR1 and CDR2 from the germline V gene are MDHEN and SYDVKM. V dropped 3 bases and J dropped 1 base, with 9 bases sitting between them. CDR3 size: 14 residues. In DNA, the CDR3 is TGTGCCAGCAGTTTGACAACTAAGAACACTGAAGCTTTCTTT. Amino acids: CASSLTTKNTEAFF. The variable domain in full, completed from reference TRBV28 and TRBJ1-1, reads DVKVTQSSRYLVKRTGEKVFLECVQDMDHENMFWYRQDPGLGLRLIYFSYDVKMKEKGDIPEGYSVSREKKERFSLILESASTNQTSMYLCASSLTTKNTEAFFGQGTRLTVV.

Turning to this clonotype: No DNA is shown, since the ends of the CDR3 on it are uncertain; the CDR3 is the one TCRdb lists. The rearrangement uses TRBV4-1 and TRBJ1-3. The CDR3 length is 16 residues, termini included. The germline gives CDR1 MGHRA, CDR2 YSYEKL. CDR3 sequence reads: CASSQDWFGVGNTVYF.

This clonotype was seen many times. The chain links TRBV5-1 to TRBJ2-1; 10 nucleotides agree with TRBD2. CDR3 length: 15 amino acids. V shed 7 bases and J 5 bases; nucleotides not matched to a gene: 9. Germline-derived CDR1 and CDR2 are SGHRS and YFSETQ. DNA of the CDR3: TGCGCCAGCGGCAAAGCGGGGGGGAACCACAATGAGCAGTTCTTC. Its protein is CASGKAGGNHNEQFF.

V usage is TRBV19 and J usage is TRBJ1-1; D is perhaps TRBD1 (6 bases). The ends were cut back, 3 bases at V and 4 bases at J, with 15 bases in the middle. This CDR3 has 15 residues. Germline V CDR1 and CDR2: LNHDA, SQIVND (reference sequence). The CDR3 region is CASSMGLQGSTEAFF. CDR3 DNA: TGTGCCAGTAGTATGGGGTTACAGGGCAGCACTGAAGCTTTCTTT.

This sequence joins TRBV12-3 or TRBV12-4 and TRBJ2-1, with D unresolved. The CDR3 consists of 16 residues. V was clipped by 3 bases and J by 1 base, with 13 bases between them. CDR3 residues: CASSLVPWLSYNEQFF. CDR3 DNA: TGTGCCAGCAGTTTGGTCCCGTGGCTTTCCTACAATGAGCAGTTCTTC.

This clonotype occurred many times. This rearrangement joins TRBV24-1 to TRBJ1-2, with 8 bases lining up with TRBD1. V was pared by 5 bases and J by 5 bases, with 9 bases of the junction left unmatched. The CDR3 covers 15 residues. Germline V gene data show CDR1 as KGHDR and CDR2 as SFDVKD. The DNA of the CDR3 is TGTGCCACCAGTGCCGTGACAGGGGTCGAGTATGGCTACACCTTC. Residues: CATSAVTGVEYGYTF.